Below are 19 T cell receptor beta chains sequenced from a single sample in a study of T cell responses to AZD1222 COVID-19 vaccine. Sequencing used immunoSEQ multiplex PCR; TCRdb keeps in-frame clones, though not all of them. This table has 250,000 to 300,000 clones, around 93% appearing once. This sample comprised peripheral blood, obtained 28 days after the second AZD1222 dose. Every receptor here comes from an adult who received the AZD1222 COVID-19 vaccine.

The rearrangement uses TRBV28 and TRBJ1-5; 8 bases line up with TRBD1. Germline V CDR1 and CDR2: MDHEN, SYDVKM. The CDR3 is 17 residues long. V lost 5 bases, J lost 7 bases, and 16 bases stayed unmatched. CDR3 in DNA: TGTGCCAGCAGTCTACACCCGCCTGGACAGGGCGGGCAGCCCCAGCATTTT. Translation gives CASSLHPPGQGGQPQHF.

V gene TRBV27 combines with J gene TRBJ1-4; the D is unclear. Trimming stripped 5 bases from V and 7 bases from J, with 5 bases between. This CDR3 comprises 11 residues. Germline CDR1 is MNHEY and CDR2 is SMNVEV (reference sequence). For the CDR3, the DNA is TGTGCCAGCAGTATCCGTGAAAAACTGTTTTTT. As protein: CASSIREKLFF.

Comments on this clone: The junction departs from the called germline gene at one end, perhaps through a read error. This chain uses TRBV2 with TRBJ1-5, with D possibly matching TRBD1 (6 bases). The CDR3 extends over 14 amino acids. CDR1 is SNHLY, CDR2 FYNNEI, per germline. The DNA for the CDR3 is TGTGCCAGCAATGAACAGGGAAGCAATCAGCCCCAGCATTTT. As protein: CASNEQGSNQPQHF.

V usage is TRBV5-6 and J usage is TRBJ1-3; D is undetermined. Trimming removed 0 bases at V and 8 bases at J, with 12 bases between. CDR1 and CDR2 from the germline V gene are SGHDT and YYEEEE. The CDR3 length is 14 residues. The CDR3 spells CASSLGGRGYTIYF. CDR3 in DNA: TGTGCCAGCAGCTTGGGAGGGCGCGGATACACCATATATTTT.

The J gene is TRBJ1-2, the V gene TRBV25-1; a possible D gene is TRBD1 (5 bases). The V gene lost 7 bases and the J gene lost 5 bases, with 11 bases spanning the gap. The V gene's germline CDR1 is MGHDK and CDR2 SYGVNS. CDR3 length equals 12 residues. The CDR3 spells CASTDSGYGYTF. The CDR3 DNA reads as TGTGCCAGCACCGACAGTGGATATGGCTACACCTTC.

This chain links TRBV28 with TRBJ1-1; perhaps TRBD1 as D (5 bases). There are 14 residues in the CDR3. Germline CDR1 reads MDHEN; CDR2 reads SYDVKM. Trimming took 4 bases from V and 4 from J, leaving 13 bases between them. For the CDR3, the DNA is TGTGCCAGCAGTTCTCCCGCGGGGGGCACTGAAGCTTTCTTT. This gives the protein CASSSPAGGTEAFF. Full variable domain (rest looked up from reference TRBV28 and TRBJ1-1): DVKVTQSSRYLVKRTGEKVFLECVQDMDHENMFWYRQDPGLGLRLIYFSYDVKMKEKGDIPEGYSVSREKKERFSLILESASTNQTSMYLCASSSPAGGTEAFFGQGTRLTVV.

The CDR3 spells CASSPVLANLYEQYF. CDR3 in DNA: TGTGCCAGCAGCCCCGTTCTAGCGAACCTCTACGAGCAGTACTTC. V gene TRBV11-2 combines with J gene TRBJ2-7; D is possibly TRBD2 (6 bases). There are 15 residues in the CDR3. V dropped 5 bases and J dropped 3 bases, with 17 bases sitting between them. CDR1 is SGHAT, CDR2 FQNNGV, per germline.

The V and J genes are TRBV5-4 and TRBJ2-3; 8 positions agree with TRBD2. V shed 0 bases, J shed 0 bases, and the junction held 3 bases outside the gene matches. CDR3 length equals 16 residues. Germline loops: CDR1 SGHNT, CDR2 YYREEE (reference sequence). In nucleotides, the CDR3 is TGTGCCAGCAGCTTGGCACTAGCGGCTAGCACAGATACGCAGTATTTT. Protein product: CASSLALAASTDTQYF.

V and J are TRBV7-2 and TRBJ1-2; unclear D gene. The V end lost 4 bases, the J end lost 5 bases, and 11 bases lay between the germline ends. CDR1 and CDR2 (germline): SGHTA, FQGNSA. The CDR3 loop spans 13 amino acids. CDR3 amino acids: CASSSEPGYGYTF. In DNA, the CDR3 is TGTGCCAGCAGCTCCGAACCGGGATATGGCTACACCTTC.

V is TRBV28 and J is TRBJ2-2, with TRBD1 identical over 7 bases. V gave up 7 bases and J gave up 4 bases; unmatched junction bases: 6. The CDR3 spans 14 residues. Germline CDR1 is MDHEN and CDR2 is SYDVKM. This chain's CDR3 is CASIQGQLTGELFF. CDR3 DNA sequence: TGTGCCAGCATCCAGGGACAGCTCACCGGGGAGCTGTTTTTT.

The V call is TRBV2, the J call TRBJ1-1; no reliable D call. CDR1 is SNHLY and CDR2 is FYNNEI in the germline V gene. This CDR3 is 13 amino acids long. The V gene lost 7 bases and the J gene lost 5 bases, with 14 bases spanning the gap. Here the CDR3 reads CASTSLQRTEAFF. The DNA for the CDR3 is TGTGCCAGCACCTCCCTGCAACGGACTGAAGCTTTCTTT.

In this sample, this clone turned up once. CDR3 sequence reads: CASSYDRGSNQPQHF. Here the CDR3 DNA reads TGTGCCAGCAGTTACGACAGGGGTAGCAATCAGCCCCAGCATTTT. The chain has TRBV2 and TRBJ1-5; 8 bases fit TRBD1. V lost 5 bases, J lost 0 bases, and 3 bases stayed unmatched. Germline V CDR1 and CDR2: SNHLY, FYNNEI. The CDR3 extends over 15 amino acids.

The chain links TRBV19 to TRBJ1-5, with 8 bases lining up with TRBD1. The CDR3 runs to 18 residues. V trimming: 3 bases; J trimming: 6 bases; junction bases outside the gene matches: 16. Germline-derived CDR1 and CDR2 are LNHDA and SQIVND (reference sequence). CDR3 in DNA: TGTGCCAGTAGTATCCCCGTCGACAGGGGTTGGTTGGGTCAGCCCCAGCATTTT. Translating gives CASSIPVDRGWLGQPQHF.

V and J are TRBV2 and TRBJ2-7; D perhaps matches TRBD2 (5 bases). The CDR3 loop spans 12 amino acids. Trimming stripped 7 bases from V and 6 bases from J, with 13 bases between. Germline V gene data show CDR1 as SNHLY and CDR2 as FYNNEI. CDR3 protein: CASTLDRGEQYF. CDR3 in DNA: TGTGCCAGCACCCTCGATCGGGGCGAGCAGTACTTC.

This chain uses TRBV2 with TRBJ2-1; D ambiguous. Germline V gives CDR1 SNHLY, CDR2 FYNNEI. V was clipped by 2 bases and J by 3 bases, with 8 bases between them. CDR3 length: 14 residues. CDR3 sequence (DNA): TGTGCCAGCAGTGAATCCCGCAGCTACAATGAGCAGTTCTTC. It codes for CASSESRSYNEQFF.

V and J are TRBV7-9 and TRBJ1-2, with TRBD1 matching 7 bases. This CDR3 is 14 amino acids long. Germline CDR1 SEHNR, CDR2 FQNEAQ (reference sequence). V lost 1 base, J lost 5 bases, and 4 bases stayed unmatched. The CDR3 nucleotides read TGTGCCAGCAGCTTAGAAGGGGGCACTTATGGCTACACCTTC. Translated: CASSLEGGTYGYTF.

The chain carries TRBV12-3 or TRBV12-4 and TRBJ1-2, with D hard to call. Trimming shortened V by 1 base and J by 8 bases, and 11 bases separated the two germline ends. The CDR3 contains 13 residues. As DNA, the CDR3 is TGTGCCAGCAGTTTAGGTTGGGAAACGGGCTACACCTTC. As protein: CASSLGWETGYTF.

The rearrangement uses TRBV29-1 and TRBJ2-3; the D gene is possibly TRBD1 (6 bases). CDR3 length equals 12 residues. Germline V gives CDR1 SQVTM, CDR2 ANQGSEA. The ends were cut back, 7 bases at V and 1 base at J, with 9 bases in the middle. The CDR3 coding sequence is TGCAGCGACAGACAGGGCACAGATACGCAGTATTTT. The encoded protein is CSDRQGTDTQYF.

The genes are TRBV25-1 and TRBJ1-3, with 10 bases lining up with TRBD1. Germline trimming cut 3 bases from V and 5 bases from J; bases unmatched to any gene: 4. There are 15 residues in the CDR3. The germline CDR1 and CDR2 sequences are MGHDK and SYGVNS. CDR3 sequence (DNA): TGTGCCAGCAGTGACCGGGACAGGGGCCGAAACACCATATATTTT. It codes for CASSDRDRGRNTIYF.